The 16 T cell receptor beta chains below were found in one sample sequenced in a study of T cell repertoires in cytomegalovirus infection. TCRdb passed the reads through MiXCR, listing each CDR3 protein once. The sample contains approximately 700,000 distinct CDR3 sequences, about a third of which appear only once. Sequenced input: PBMCs. The receptors stem from a human donor in good health (CMV status not recorded). Some clones in this sample may be carry-over from other donors' samples.

Worth noting for this clonotype: Sequence at one end of the junction differs from germline and may be a read error. The V and J genes are TRBV6-8 and TRBJ1-5; unclear D gene. The CDR3 loop spans 16 amino acids. CDR1 and CDR2 (germline): MNHGY, SAAAGT. CDR3 residues: CTSSFQRAVGNQPQHF. DNA for the CDR3: TGTACCAGCAGTTTTCAAAGGGCAGTCGGCAATCAGCCCCAGCATTTT.

This clonotype was counted a few times. The chain combines TRBV6-1 with TRBJ2-1; 7 bases are shared with TRBD2. J lost 3 bases, V lost 10 bases, and 6 bases had no gene match. The CDR3 totals 13 residues. CDR1 and CDR2 (germline): MNHNS, SASEGT. The CDR3 here is CANSLADYNEQFF. CDR3 nucleotide sequence: TGTGCCAATTCCCTAGCGGACTACAATGAGCAGTTCTTC.

This chain uses TRBV11-2 with TRBJ2-6; possibly TRBD1 for D (6 bases). V dropped 0 bases and J dropped 2 bases, with 11 bases sitting between them. The CDR3 is made up of 17 amino acids. The germline gives CDR1 SGHAT, CDR2 FQNNGV. The CDR3, as DNA: TGTGCCAGCAGCTTAGATATGGGGGCGCCTGGGGCCAACGTCCTGACTTTC. Translated, it gives CASSLDMGAPGANVLTF.

The chain couples TRBV28 to TRBJ2-7, with D maybe TRBD1 (6 bases). Per germline, CDR1 MDHEN and CDR2 SYDVKM. CDR3 length: 15 amino acids. Trimming shortened V by 6 bases and J by 3 bases, and 18 bases separated the two germline ends. The CDR3 reads CASRPDWDNFYEQYF. CDR3 in DNA: TGTGCCAGCAGACCCGACTGGGACAACTTCTACGAGCAGTACTTC.

This rearrangement joins TRBV20-1 to TRBJ1-1; tentative D call: TRBD1 (5 bases). The CDR3 is made up of 12 amino acids. CDR1 and CDR2 (germline): DFQATT, SNEGSKA (reference sequence). V was clipped by 6 bases and J by 0 bases, with 8 bases between them. CDR3 nucleotides: TGCAGTGCAAGACAGCTGAACACTGAAGCTTTCTTT. Translated: CSARQLNTEAFF.

V is TRBV7-8 and J is TRBJ1-4; D is uncertain. The CDR3 runs 18 residues. The V end was cut by 5 bases, the J end by 2 bases, with 21 bases between. The germline gives CDR1 SGHVS, CDR2 FQNEAQ. The CDR3 DNA follows: TGTGCCAGCAGCCGAAAAACCCCCAGGCCGGGTACTAATGAAAAACTGTTTTTT. Protein: CASSRKTPRPGTNEKLFF.

In this sample, this clonotype turned up a few times. This chain links TRBV7-8 with TRBJ1-1, with unresolved D. Trimming cost V 6 bases and J 0 bases, with 11 bases left between them. CDR3 length equals 14 residues. Germline values: CDR1 SGHVS, CDR2 FQNEAQ. The CDR3 spells CASRDGLLNTEAFF. CDR3 in DNA: TGTGCCAGCAGGGATGGACTCTTGAACACTGAAGCTTTCTTT.

This chain links TRBV7-2 with TRBJ2-7; 8 bases are shared with TRBD1. Germline-derived CDR1 and CDR2 are SGHTA and FQGNSA. V lost 5 bases, J lost 5 bases, and 8 bases stayed unmatched. This CDR3 has 14 amino acids. The CDR3 reads CASSPSDRDNEQYF. The CDR3 region has the DNA TGTGCCAGCAGCCCCTCGGACAGGGATAACGAGCAGTACTTC.

The gene calls are TRBV5-1 and TRBJ2-2; a possible D gene is TRBD1 (6 bases). Trimming left V 4 bases short and J 5 bases short, with 12 bases between. CDR1 and CDR2 from the germline V gene are SGHRS and YFSETQ. The CDR3 is 14 residues long. As DNA, the CDR3 is TGCGCCAGCAGCAGCGCACAGGGAACCGGGGAGCTGTTTTTT. This encodes CASSSAQGTGELFF.

This clonotype came up many times. The J gene is TRBJ2-5, the V gene TRBV7-2; D is ambiguous. Trimming removed 2 bases from V and 5 bases from J, with 12 bases in between. The germline gives CDR1 SGHTA, CDR2 FQGNSA. CDR3 length: 14 amino acids. The CDR3 DNA sequence: TGTGCCAGCAGCTTACGGCTAATCGGGGAGACCCAGTACTTC. Amino acids: CASSLRLIGETQYF.

With respect to this clonotype: This likely comes from a read error, as the CDR3 has no conserved phenylalanine or tryptophan at its end. The rearrangement joins TRBV7-2 to TRBJ2-4, with D tentatively TRBD1 (6 bases). This CDR3 comprises 14 residues. Germline values: CDR1 SGHTA, CDR2 FQGNSA. The CDR3 is CASSLGAAKNSQYC. CDR3 nucleotide sequence: TGTGCCAGCAGCTTGGGGGCAGCCAAAAACAGTCAGTACTGC.

This CDR3 is CASSPRGTQETQYF. The CDR3 nucleotides read TGTGCCAGCAGCCCGCGGGGAACTCAAGAGACCCAGTACTTC. The V call is TRBV7-2, the J call TRBJ2-5, with D perhaps matching TRBD2 (6 bases). With 5 bases removed from V and 2 bases from J, the gap between germline ends came to 12 bases. This CDR3 region has 14 residues. Germline V gene sequence: CDR1 SGHTA, CDR2 FQGNSA. The entire variable domain, with the rest obtained from reference TRBV7-2 and TRBJ2-5, is as follows: GAGVSQSPSNKVTEKGKDVELRCDPISGHTALYWYRQSLGQGLEFLIYFQGNSAPDKSGLPSDRFSAERTGGSVSTLTIQRTQQEDSAVYLCASSPRGTQETQYFGPGTRLLVL.

In its sample, this clonotype was seen a few times. This rearrangement joins TRBV19 to TRBJ1-1, with D unresolved. Looked up from germline, CDR1 is LNHDA and CDR2 is SQIVND (reference sequence). This CDR3 comprises 16 residues. The V and J ends lost 4 bases and 1 base respectively, with 16 bases between them. The CDR3 reads CASSNSHRIPNTEAFF. CDR3 nucleotides: TGTGCCAGTAGTAACTCCCACCGGATTCCGAACACTGAAGCTTTCTTT.

Notes on this clonotype: One junction end does not reproduce the germline sequence, and a read error may be involved. V is TRBV6-5 and J is TRBJ1-1, with D possibly being TRBD1 (6 bases). This CDR3 comprises 12 residues. Per the germline V gene, CDR1 is MNHEY and CDR2 is SVGAGI. CDR3 residues: CASRTVNTVAFF. In DNA, the CDR3 is TGTGCCAGCCGGACAGTTAACACTGTAGCTTTCTTT.

Comment on this clonotype: This may come from a read error, since a much larger clone is one base off. The V call is TRBV5-1, the J call TRBJ2-6; the D is unclear. Trimming pared 1 base from V and 6 bases from J, leaving 8 bases between. Germline V gene lookup returns CDR1 SGHRS and CDR2 YFSETQ. This CDR3 has 14 residues. CDR3 region: CASSLQAVANVLTF. In nucleotides, the CDR3 is TGCGCCAGCAGCTTGCAAGCTGTGGCCAACGTCCTGACTTTC.

This chain links TRBV20-1 with TRBJ1-1, with D possibly being TRBD1 (5 bases). This CDR3 is built from 13 residues. CDR1 is DFQATT and CDR2 is SNEGSKA in the germline V gene (reference sequence). CDR3 sequence reads: CMAQGKTGRESFF. In DNA form, the CDR3 reads TGCATGGCCCAGGGAAAGACCGGCAGGGAATCTTTCTTT.